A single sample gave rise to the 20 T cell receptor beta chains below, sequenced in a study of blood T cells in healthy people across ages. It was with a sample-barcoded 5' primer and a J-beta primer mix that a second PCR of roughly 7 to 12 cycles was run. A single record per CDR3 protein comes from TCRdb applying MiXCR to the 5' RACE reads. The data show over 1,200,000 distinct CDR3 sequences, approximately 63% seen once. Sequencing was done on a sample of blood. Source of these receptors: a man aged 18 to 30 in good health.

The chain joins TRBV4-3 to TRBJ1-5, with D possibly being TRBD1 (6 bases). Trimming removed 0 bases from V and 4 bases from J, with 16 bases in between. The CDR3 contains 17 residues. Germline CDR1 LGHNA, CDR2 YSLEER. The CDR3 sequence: CASSQDVGRQANQPQHF. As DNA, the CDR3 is TGCGCCAGCAGCCAAGATGTAGGGCGACAGGCGAATCAGCCCCAGCATTTT.

The CDR3 DNA is TGCAGTGCTAGTCCCTCTGCGGTAGGGGGTGGGTGGCAGTTCTTC. Protein product: CSASPSAVGGGWQFF. This chain uses TRBV20-1 with TRBJ2-1; the D gene is possibly TRBD1 (6 bases). The V gene's germline CDR1 is DFQATT and CDR2 SNEGSKA (reference sequence). This CDR3 is 15 amino acids long. Trimming took 3 bases from V and 12 from J, leaving 24 bases between them.

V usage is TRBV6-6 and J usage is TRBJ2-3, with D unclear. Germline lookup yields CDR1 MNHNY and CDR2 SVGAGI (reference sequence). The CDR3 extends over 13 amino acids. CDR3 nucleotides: TGTTCGCCTTGTGGCTACCGTGCAGATACGCAGTATTTT. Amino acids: CSPCGYRADTQYF.

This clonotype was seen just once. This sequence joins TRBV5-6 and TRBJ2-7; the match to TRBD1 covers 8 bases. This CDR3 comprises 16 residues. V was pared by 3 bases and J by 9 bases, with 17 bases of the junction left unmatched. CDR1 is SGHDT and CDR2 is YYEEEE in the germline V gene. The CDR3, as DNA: TGTGCCAGCAGCTCACAGGGACAGGCAAGTCCTACGAGGCAGTACTTC. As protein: CASSSQGQASPTRQYF.

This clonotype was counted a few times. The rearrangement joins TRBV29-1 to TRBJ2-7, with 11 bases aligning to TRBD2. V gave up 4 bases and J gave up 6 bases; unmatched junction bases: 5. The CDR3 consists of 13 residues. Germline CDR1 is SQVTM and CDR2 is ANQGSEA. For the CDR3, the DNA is TGCAGCGTTGCGGGACTAGCGGTTCGCGAGCAGTACTTC. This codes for CSVAGLAVREQYF.

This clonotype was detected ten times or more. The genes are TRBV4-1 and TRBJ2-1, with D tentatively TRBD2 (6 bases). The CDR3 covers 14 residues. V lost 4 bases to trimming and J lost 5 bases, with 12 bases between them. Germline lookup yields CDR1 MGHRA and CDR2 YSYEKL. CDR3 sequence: CASSPGLLDNEQFF. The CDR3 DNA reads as TGCGCCAGCAGCCCAGGACTACTCGACAATGAGCAGTTCTTC.

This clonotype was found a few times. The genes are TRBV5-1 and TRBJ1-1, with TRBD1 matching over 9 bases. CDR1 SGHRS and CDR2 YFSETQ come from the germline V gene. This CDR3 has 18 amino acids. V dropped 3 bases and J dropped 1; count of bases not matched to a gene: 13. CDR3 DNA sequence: TGCGCCAGCAGCTCTCCCCCCGGGACAGGGAGATCGAACACTGAAGCTTTCTTT. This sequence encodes CASSSPPGTGRSNTEAFF.

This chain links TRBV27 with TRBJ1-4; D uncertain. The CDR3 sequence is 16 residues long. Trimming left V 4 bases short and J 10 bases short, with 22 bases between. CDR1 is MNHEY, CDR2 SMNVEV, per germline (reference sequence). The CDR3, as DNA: TGTGCCAGCAGTTCCGCAGGACGTCCCCTGCGTGTAAAACTGTTTTTT. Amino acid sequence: CASSSAGRPLRVKLFF. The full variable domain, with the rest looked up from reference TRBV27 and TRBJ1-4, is EAQVTQNPRYLITVTGKKLTVTCSQNMNHEYMSWYRQDPGLGLRQIYYSMNVEVTDKGDVPEGYKVSRKEKRNFPLILESPSPNQTSLYFCASSSAGRPLRVKLFFGSGTQLSVL.

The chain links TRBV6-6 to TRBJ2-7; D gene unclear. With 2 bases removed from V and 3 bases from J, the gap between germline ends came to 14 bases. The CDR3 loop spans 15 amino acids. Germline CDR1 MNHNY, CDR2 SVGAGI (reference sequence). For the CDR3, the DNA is TGTGCCAGCAGTTACGATCCCGAGGTGGTCTACGAGCAGTACTTC. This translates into CASSYDPEVVYEQYF.

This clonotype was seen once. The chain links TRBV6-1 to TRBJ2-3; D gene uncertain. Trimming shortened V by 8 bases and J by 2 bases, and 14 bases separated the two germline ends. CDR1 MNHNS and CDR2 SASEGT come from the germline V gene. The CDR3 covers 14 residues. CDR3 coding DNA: TGTGCCAGCGCCATGGGCCGTCACACAGATACGCAGTATTTT. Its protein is CASAMGRHTDTQYF.

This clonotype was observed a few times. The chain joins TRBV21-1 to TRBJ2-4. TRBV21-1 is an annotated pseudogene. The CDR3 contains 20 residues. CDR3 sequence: CASSKDTVFSGDLAKNIQYF. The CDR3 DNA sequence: TGTGCCAGCAGCAAAGATACGGTCTTTTCCGGAGATCTAGCCAAAAACATTCAGTACTTC.

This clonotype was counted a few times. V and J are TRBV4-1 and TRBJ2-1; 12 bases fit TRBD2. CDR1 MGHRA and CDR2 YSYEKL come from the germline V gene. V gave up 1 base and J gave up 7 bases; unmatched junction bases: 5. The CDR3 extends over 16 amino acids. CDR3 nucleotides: TGCGCCAGCAGCCAAGTCTCTAGCGGGAGGGGAAATGAGCAGTTCTTC. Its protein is CASSQVSSGRGNEQFF.

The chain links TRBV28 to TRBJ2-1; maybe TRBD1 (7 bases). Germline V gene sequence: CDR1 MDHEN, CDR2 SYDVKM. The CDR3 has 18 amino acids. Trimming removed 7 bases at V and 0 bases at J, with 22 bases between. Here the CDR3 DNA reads TGTGCCAGCAAATACGGGGGACAGCTAACCTTCTCCTACAATGAGCAGTTCTTC. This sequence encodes CASKYGGQLTFSYNEQFF.

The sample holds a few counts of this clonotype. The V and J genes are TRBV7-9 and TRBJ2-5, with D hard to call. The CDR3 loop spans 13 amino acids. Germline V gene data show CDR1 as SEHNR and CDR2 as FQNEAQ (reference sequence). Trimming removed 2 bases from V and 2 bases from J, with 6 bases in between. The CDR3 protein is CASSLKVQETQYF. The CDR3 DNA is TGTGCCAGCAGCTTAAAGGTACAAGAGACCCAGTACTTC. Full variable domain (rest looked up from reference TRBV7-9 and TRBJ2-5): DTGVSQNPRHKITKRGQNVTFRCDPISEHNRLYWYRQTLGQGPEFLTYFQNEAQLEKSRLLSDRFSAERPKGSFSTLEIQRTEQGDSAMYLCASSLKVQETQYFGPGTRLLVL.

CDR3 DNA: TGCAGTGCTGTTCCTAGCGATACCTACGAGCAGTACTTC. Translating gives CSAVPSDTYEQYF. The chain recombines TRBV20-1 with TRBJ2-7; D may be TRBD2 (6 bases). The germline gives CDR1 DFQATT, CDR2 SNEGSKA (reference sequence). This CDR3 is built from 13 residues. Trimming shortened V by 5 bases and J by 2 bases, and 13 bases separated the two germline ends.

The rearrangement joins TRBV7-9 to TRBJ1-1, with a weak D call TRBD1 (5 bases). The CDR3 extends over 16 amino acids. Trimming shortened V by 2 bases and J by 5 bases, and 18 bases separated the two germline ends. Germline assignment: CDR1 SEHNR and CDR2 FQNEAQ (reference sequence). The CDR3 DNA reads TGTGCCAGCAGCTTAACCCAGGGTGGTCTGGGGACTGAAGCTTTCTTT. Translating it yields CASSLTQGGLGTEAFF.

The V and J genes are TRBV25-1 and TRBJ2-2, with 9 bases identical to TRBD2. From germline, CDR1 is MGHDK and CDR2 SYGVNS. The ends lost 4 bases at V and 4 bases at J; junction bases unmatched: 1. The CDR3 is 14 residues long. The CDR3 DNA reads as TGTGCCAGCAGTGGTAGCGGGGGCACCGGGGAGCTGTTTTTT. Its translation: CASSGSGGTGELFF.

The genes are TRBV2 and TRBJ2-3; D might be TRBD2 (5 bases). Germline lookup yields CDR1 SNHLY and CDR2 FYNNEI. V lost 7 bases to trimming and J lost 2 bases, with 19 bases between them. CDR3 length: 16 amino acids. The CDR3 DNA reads TGTGCCAGCATTCACACCCGGCCGGGGAACACAGATACGCAGTATTTT. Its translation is CASIHTRPGNTDTQYF.

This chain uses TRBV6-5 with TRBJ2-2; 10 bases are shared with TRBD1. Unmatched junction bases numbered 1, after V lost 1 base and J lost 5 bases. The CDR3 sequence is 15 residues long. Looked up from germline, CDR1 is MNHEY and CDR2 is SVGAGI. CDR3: CASSYWTGGTGELFF. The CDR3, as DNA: TGTGCCAGCAGTTACTGGACAGGGGGAACCGGGGAGCTGTTTTTT.

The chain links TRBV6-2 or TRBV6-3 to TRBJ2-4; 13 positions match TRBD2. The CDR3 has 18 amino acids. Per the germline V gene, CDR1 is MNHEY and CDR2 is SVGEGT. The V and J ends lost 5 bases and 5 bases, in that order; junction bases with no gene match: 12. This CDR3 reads CASSRTSGRALFQNIQYF. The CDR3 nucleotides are TGTGCCAGCAGTCGCACTAGCGGGAGGGCCTTATTCCAAAACATTCAGTACTTC.